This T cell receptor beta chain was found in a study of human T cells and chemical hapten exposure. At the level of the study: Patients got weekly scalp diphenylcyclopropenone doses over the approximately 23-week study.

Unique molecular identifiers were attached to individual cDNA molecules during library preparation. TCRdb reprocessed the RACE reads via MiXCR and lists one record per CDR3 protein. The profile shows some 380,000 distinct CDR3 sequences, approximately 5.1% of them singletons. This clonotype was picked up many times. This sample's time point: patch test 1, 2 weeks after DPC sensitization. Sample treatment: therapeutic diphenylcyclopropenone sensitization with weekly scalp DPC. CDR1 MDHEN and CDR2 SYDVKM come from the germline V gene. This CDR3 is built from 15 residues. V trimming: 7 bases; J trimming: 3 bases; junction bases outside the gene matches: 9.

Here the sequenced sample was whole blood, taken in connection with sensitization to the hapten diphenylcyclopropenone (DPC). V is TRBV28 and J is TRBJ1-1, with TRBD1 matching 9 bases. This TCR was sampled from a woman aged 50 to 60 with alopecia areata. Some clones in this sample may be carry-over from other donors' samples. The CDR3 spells CASTPGGTGYTEAFF. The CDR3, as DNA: TGTGCCAGCACCCCGGGCGGGACAGGGTACACTGAAGCTTTCTTT.